The rows below give T cell receptor beta chains drawn from one sample of a study of blood T cell repertoires in COVID-19. This table comes from immunoSEQ multiplex PCR, and its TCRdb copy is limited to in-frame clones, with some not included. The table has tens of thousands of clones, more than 75% seen once. The specimen was peripheral blood. All receptors come from a woman aged 80 or older with active COVID-19. Each CDR3 is given with its conserved first and last residue. Fields, in order: J gene, clone size, D gene, V gene, CDR3 DNA, CDR3 protein. The D gene is left open where the match is weak. Only part of the rows carry a size: once, few, many, or a class if the clone is expanded.

TRBJ2-7 | - | TRBD2 | TRBV2 | TGTGCCAGCAGTGAAGCCTTGAGCGGGGGGTCAGTCGAGCAGTACTTC | CASSEALSGGSVEQYF
TRBJ1-6 | - | - | TRBV9 | TGTGCCAGCAGCGTAGCGCCGAGCTCCTATAATTCACCCCTCCACTTT | CASSVAPSSYNSPLHF
TRBJ1-6 | once | - | TRBV4-3 | TGCGCCAGCAGCCACCCAAGGGGATTCCATAATTCACCCCTCCACTTT | CASSHPRGFHNSPLHF
TRBJ1-3 | - | - | TRBV5-4 | TGTGCCAGCAGCACCAAGGACAGTCCCCTCACCATATATTTT | CASSTKDSPLTIYF
TRBJ1-2 | - | TRBD1 | TRBV28 | TGTGCCAGCAGATCCCCGCAGGGGGTAAACGGCTACACCTTC | CASRSPQGVNGYTF
TRBJ1-1 | - | TRBD1 | TRBV18 | TGTGCCAGCTCACAACGACAGGGGTCGATGAACACTGAAGCTTTCTTT | CASSQRQGSMNTEAFF
TRBJ2-3 | - | - | TRBV5-1 | TGCGCCAGCAGCTTGGGCCTAACCTCCACAGATACGCAGTATTTT | CASSLGLTSTDTQYF
TRBJ2-3 | - | TRBD1 | TRBV5-1 | TGCGCCAGCAGCTTGGATGGGACAGGCACAGATACGCAGTATTTT | CASSLDGTGTDTQYF
TRBJ2-5 | - | TRBD2 | TRBV7-2 | TGTGCCAGCAGCTGGACTAGCGGGAGGGGGGAGACCCAGTACTTC | CASSWTSGRGETQYF
TRBJ2-7 | - | TRBD2 | TRBV9 | TGTGCCAGCGAAACCCCCCGGCGGACTAGCGCCTCTTGGGGGCAGTACTTC | CASETPRRTSASWGQYF
TRBJ2-3 | - | TRBD2 | TRBV7-2 | TGTGCCAGCAGCAAAGCTTGGACTAGCGGGAGGGGACGGGATACGCAGTATTTT | CASSKAWTSGRGRDTQYF
TRBJ1-2 | - | - | TRBV5-1 | TGCGCCAGCAGCTTGGAGGGGTCTACCTATGGCTACACCTTC | CASSLEGSTYGYTF
TRBJ2-2 | once | - | TRBV5-1 | TGCGCCAGCAGCTTGGCTTCCGGGGAGCTGTTTTTT | CASSLASGELFF
TRBJ2-5 | - | - | TRBV4-2 | TGTGCCAGCAGCCAACCCTGGGGGACGGAGGGGCAAGAGACCCAGTACTTC | CASSQPWGTEGQETQYF
TRBJ2-3 | - | TRBD2 | TRBV7-2 | TGTGCCAGCAGCTCCCAGCGGGTGCGGGGGGCAGATACGCAGTATTTT | CASSSQRVRGADTQYF
TRBJ1-3 | - | - | TRBV10-3 | TGTGCCATCAGTGAGGCTGACAGGGGAAACACCATATATTTT | CAISEADRGNTIYF
TRBJ2-7 | - | - | TRBV7-2 | TGTGCCAGCAGCCCCCGGGAGAAGGGGCCTTACGAGCAGTACTTC | CASSPREKGPYEQYF
TRBJ2-5 | - | - | TRBV19 | TGTGCCAGTAGTAGAGGGGGTCGGAGCCGCCAAGAGACCCAGTACTTC | CASSRGGRSRQETQYF
TRBJ2-1 | - | TRBD2 | TRBV27 | TGTGCCAGCGGCGGGACTAGGGGCCCTCGCTCCTACAATGAGCAGTTCTTC | CASGGTRGPRSYNEQFF
TRBJ1-1 | few | - | TRBV4-2 | TGTGCCAGCAGCCAAGATCGAACAGGGCAATTGTATCTTGAAGCTTTCTTT | CASSQDRTGQLYLEAFF
TRBJ2-7 | - | - | TRBV3-1/TRBV3-2 | TGTGCCAGCAGCCAGACCCCGACAGTGTACGAGCAGTACTTC | CASSQTPTVYEQYF
TRBJ1-1 | - | - | TRBV6-5 | TGTGCCAGCAGGGGCGGACTCAACACTGAAGCTTTCTTT | CASRGGLNTEAFF
TRBJ2-5 | - | TRBD1 | TRBV28 | TGTGCCAGCAGTTTAGCAGGGGGAGAGACCCAGTACTTC | CASSLAGGETQYF
TRBJ2-7 | once | - | TRBV28 | TGTGCCAGCAGTTCCCAGGGGTTATCCTACGAGCAGTACTTC | CASSSQGLSYEQYF
TRBJ2-3 | - | TRBD2 | TRBV5-1 | TGCGCCAGCAGCTTGGATGTTAGCGGGAGTTACTACACAGATACGCAGTATTTT | CASSLDVSGSYYTDTQYF
TRBJ1-6 | few | - | TRBV19 | TGTGCCAGTAGTGGCGGCACCCTCCACTTT | CASSGGTLHF
TRBJ1-5 | - | - | TRBV7-2 | TGTGCCAGCAGCAAGCTCGGGGAGCCCCAGCATTTT | CASSKLGEPQHF
TRBJ1-6 | - | TRBD1 | TRBV5-4 | TGTGCCAGCAGTTGGGACAGGGACAATTCACCCCTCCACTTT | CASSWDRDNSPLHF
TRBJ1-1 | - | - | TRBV9 | TGTGCCAGCAGCGTAGAGCAGGGAAACACTGAAGCTTTCTTT | CASSVEQGNTEAFF
TRBJ1-2 | few | - | TRBV18 | TGTGCCAGCTCACCAGATACAGACATAGGCTATGGCTACACCTTC | CASSPDTDIGYGYTF
TRBJ2-1 | - | TRBD1 | TRBV5-5 | TGTGCCAGCACCAGGACAGGGGAGAGCGATGAGCAGTTCTTC | CASTRTGESDEQFF
TRBJ2-3 | - | TRBD1 | TRBV5-1 | TGCGCCAGCAGCTTGAGGGGTGGCGGACAGGGGGCCGCAGATACGCAGTATTTT | CASSLRGGGQGAADTQYF
TRBJ1-6 | - | TRBD1 | TRBV23-1 | TGCGCCAGCAGTCAAGGGACAGTTTTTTCACCCCTCCACTTT | CASSQGTVFSPLHF